The rows below give T cell receptor beta chains drawn from one sample of a study of early T cells in non-severe SARS-CoV-2 infection. TCRdb redid the calling of the 5' RACE reads with MiXCR, one entry per CDR3 protein. In the table there are about 52,000 distinct CDR3 sequences, roughly 8.2% of which are singletons. The sample was whole blood. These receptor sequences come from an adult who was a healthcare worker with PCR-confirmed SARS-CoV-2 infection or an uninfected control (not recorded which). CDR3s include the opening cysteine and the closing phenylalanine or tryptophan. Fields, in order: J gene, clone size, CDR3 length, V gene, D gene, CDR3 protein, CDR3 DNA. A D gene is named only where the DNA matches it firmly. Clone size is not always given. Where it is, it says once, few, many or a class for expanded clones.

TRBJ2-3 few 15 TRBV28 TRBD1 CASTLPDRDTDTQYF TGTGCCAGCACCTTACCCGACAGGGACACAGATACGCAGTATTTT
TRBJ2-3 few 16 TRBV10-3 NA CAISERVETSTDTQYF TGTGCCATCAGTGAGAGGGTAGAGACCAGCACAGATACGCAGTATTTT
TRBJ1-5 NA 12 TRBV28 NA CASNRVNQPQHF TGTGCCAGCAACAGGGTCAATCAGCCCCAGCATTTT
TRBJ2-3 NA 15 TRBV7-8 TRBD2 CASSLGGGGVNTQYF TGTGCCAGCAGCTTAGGAGGCGGGGGTGTGAATACGCAGTATTTT
TRBJ1-1 many 13 TRBV29-1 NA CSVEERQDTEAFF TGCAGCGTTGAAGAAAGACAAGACACTGAAGCTTTCTTT
TRBJ2-3 few 15 TRBV5-1 NA CASSLDGASTDTQYF TGCGCCAGCAGCTTGGACGGGGCCAGCACAGATACGCAGTATTTT
TRBJ2-7 many 15 TRBV5-6 TRBD2 CASSLVGLARDEQYF TGTGCCAGCAGCTTGGTTGGACTAGCCCGCGACGAGCAGTACTTC
TRBJ2-5 many 13 TRBV3-1 NA CASSQDGLETQYF TGTGCCAGCAGCCAAGATGGATTGGAGACCCAGTACTTC
TRBJ2-6 NA 19 TRBV18 TRBD1 CASSRTGDKDSSGANVLTF TGTGCCAGCTCAAGGACAGGGGACAAAGACAGCTCTGGGGCCAACGTCCTGACTTTC
TRBJ2-1 medium-sized 13 TRBV7-2 NA CASSRGLHNEQFF TGTGCCAGCAGCCGGGGACTTCACAATGAGCAGTTCTTC
TRBJ1-5 NA 14 TRBV2 NA CASIHGQPNQPQHF TGTGCCAGCATTCATGGACAGCCCAATCAGCCCCAGCATTTT
TRBJ2-3 few 17 TRBV3-1 NA CASSQDWGGASTDTQYF TGTGCCAGCAGCCAAGATTGGGGTGGGGCTAGCACAGATACGCAGTATTTT
TRBJ2-5 NA 14 TRBV12-3/TRBV12-4 TRBD1 CASSPGQGDETQYF TGTGCCAGCTCTCCGGGACAGGGTGACGAGACCCAGTACTTC
TRBJ1-3 few 17 TRBV4-1 NA CASSQGPADRGDNTIYF TGCGCCAGCAGCCAAGGGCCGGCGGACAGAGGCGACAACACCATATATTTT
TRBJ2-7 many 15 TRBV28 TRBD1 CASSLSTGVVREQYF TGTGCCAGCAGTCTATCGACAGGGGTGGTACGCGAGCAGTACTTC
TRBJ2-1 few 18 TRBV2 TRBD1 CASSTIPLPGTGNNEQFF TGTGCCAGCAGTACTATCCCACTCCCCGGGACAGGGAACAATGAGCAGTTCTTC
TRBJ2-3 many 15 TRBV20-1 TRBD2 CSARFLAGITDTQYF TGCAGTGCTAGATTCCTAGCGGGAATTACAGATACGCAGTATTTT
TRBJ1-5 NA 14 TRBV12-3/TRBV12-4 NA CASSLALANQPQHF TGTGCCAGCAGTTTAGCGCTGGCAAATCAGCCCCAGCATTTT
TRBJ2-7 NA 14 TRBV6-1 NA CASSEDAGTGEQYF TGTGCCAGCAGTGAAGATGCGGGTACCGGCGAGCAGTACTTC
TRBJ2-1 NA 15 TRBV9 TRBD1 CASSVGTGIGNEQFF TGTGCCAGCAGCGTGGGGACAGGGATCGGTAATGAGCAGTTCTTC